This TCR beta chain was retrieved from a study of blood T cell repertoires in COVID-19. The method was immunoSEQ multiplex PCR; TCRdb's version includes in-frame clones alone and lacks a portion of them. The repertoire holds around 260,000 clones, with 80% to 85% as singletons. This clone was found once. Trimming cost V 0 bases and J 5 bases, with 10 bases left between them. Germline V lookup: CDR1 SGHTA, CDR2 FQGNSA. This CDR3 contains 14 residues. The receptor's source is a person aged 70 to 79 with COVID-19, enrolled during active disease. Sequenced material: peripheral blood. This chain connects TRBV7-2 to TRBJ2-5, with a tentative D call TRBD2 (6 bases). The CDR3: CASSLAGGYETQYF. The CDR3 DNA sequence: TGTGCCAGCAGCTTAGCGGGGGGTTACGAGACCCAGTACTTC. Full variable domain (missing parts from reference TRBV7-2 and TRBJ2-5): GAGVSQSPSNKVTEKGKDVELRCDPISGHTALYWYRQSLGQGLEFLIYFQGNSAPDKSGLPSDRFSAERTGGSVSTLTIQRTQQEDSAVYLCASSLAGGYETQYFGPGTRLLVL.